The clone carrying this T cell receptor (beta chain) was seen at least ten times. Its antigen remains unknown. This sample was taken from a study of identical twins. Findings of the study overall: Carriage of fewer insertions was seen in abundant cord blood beta clonotypes, whereas memory repertoires showed none. Invariant T cells like MAIT and iNKT could partly confound the zero-insertion analyses. For monozygotic twins, models underestimated out-of-frame TCR alpha sharing.

Template switching, a step in the protocol, added a universal primer site, and cDNA carried unique molecular identifiers. TCRdb called the 5' RACE reads again in MiXCR, with one record for every CDR3 protein. The table has 450,000 or so distinct CDR3 sequences, about 18% seen once. The V gene lost 6 bases and the J gene lost 2 bases, with 22 bases spanning the gap. CDR1 and CDR2 from the germline V gene are SQVTM and ANQGSEA. The CDR3 is 16 residues long. Sequences were obtained from naive T cells sorted from blood. The chain has TRBV29-1 and TRBJ1-2; D remains ambiguous. This TCR derives from a man aged 50 to 59 in good health. The CDR3 coding sequence is TGCAGCGTCCACGCCAAAGCTGGGGAACCAAACTATGGCTACACCTTC. This codes for CSVHAKAGEPNYGYTF.